The 29 T cell receptor beta chains reported below all come from one sample, sequenced in a study of shared clonotypes between healthy human individuals. Method: immunoSEQ multiplex PCR; TCRdb's copy keeps in-frame clones and lacks some. The sample comprises about 1.1 million clones, approximately 78% of which are singletons, and approximately 0.52% rests with the top ten. The specimen sequenced was memory CD4+ T cells from PBMCs. The subset denotes: CD45RA-negative fraction. Every receptor here comes from a man aged 18 to 30 in good health. Some clones in this sample may be carry-over from other donors' samples.

The chain recombines TRBV5-1 with TRBJ2-2; no firm D call. Trimming took 1 base from V and 0 from J, leaving 7 bases between them. Germline CDR1 reads SGHRS; CDR2 reads YFSETQ. CDR3 length: 15 amino acids. The CDR3 sequence: CASSLLSANTGELFF. In DNA form, the CDR3 reads TGCGCCAGCAGCTTGTTATCCGCGAACACCGGGGAGCTGTTTTTT.

The V call is TRBV10-3, the J call TRBJ1-1; a weak D match, TRBD1 (5 bases). Trimming left V 6 bases short and J 3 bases short, with 11 bases between. The CDR3 loop spans 13 amino acids. The germline gives CDR1 ENHRY, CDR2 SYGVKD. The CDR3: CAISPTVDTEAFF. Here the CDR3 DNA reads TGTGCCATCAGCCCGACAGTGGACACTGAAGCTTTCTTT.

The chain recombines TRBV7-9 with TRBJ2-7, with 12 nucleotides matching TRBD1. CDR1 is SEHNR and CDR2 is FQNEAQ in the germline V gene (reference sequence). The CDR3 extends over 14 amino acids. The V gene end was trimmed by 5 bases and the J gene end by 7 bases; junction bases not matched to a gene: 6. The CDR3 DNA is TGTGCCAGCAGCCTGGGACAGGGGGCGGGTGAGCAGTACTTC. It translates to CASSLGQGAGEQYF.

This rearrangement joins TRBV5-1 to TRBJ2-7; 9 bases are shared with TRBD2. CDR1 is SGHRS and CDR2 is YFSETQ in the germline V gene. CDR3 length: 16 residues. V trimming: 3 bases; J trimming: 1 base; junction bases outside the gene matches: 8. The chain's CDR3 is CASSWAGTSSSYEQYF. CDR3 DNA: TGCGCCAGCAGCTGGGCCGGGACTAGCAGTTCCTACGAGCAGTACTTC. Filled out from reference TRBV5-1 and TRBJ2-7, the complete variable domain reads KAGVTQTPRYLIKTRGQQVTLSCSPISGHRSVSWYQQTPGQGLQFLFEYFSETQRNKGNFPGRFSGRQFSNSRSEMNVSTLELGDSALYLCASSWAGTSSSYEQYFGPGTRLTVT.

The chain recombines TRBV2 with TRBJ2-3, with 7 nucleotides matching TRBD1. CDR1 SNHLY and CDR2 FYNNEI come from the germline V gene. The CDR3 is 13 residues long. Unmatched junction bases numbered 8, after V lost 6 bases and J lost 8 bases. The CDR3 region is CASSGQALGTQYF. CDR3 bases: TGTGCCAGCAGCGGACAGGCCCTCGGTACGCAGTATTTT.

The chain links TRBV10-3 to TRBJ1-4; the D gene is possibly TRBD1 (6 bases). V dropped 2 bases and J dropped 7 bases, with 11 bases sitting between them. The germline gives CDR1 ENHRY, CDR2 SYGVKD. The CDR3 has 14 residues. CDR3 amino acids: CAISETGRAEKLFF. In nucleotides, the CDR3 is TGTGCCATCAGTGAGACAGGGAGGGCTGAAAAACTGTTTTTT.

The rearrangement uses TRBV6-1 and TRBJ1-2, with D tentatively TRBD1 (5 bases). The length of the CDR3 is 14 residues. From germline, CDR1 is MNHNS and CDR2 SASEGT. Trimming stripped 4 bases from V and 1 base from J, with 10 bases between. CDR3 DNA: TGTGCCAGCAGTGCAGGGTGGCGTAACTATGGCTACACCTTC. This sequence encodes CASSAGWRNYGYTF.

The chain is built from TRBV11-2 and TRBJ1-1, with D hard to call. CDR3 length: 15 amino acids. Germline CDR1 and CDR2: SGHAT and FQNNGV. V lost 5 bases to trimming and J lost 3 bases, with 16 bases between them. The CDR3 sequence: CASSPRIDLDTEAFF. CDR3 bases: TGTGCCAGCAGCCCGCGAATTGACCTGGACACTGAAGCTTTCTTT.

This chain uses TRBV28 with TRBJ1-3, with 7 bases identical to TRBD1. This CDR3 is 16 amino acids long. The germline V gene has CDR1 MDHEN and CDR2 SYDVKM. Germline trimming cut 4 bases from V and 0 bases from J; bases unmatched to any gene: 6. The CDR3 loop reads CASSSTGVLSGNTIYF. CDR3 DNA: TGTGCCAGCAGTTCAACAGGGGTCCTCTCTGGAAACACCATATATTTT.

On this clone: This sample includes further DNA sequences coding for the same CDR3. The chain has TRBV18 and TRBJ2-7, with TRBD1 identical over 8 bases. The junction had 2 bases not matched to a gene; V was cut back by 3 bases and J by 4 bases. The CDR3 extends over 13 amino acids. Looked up from germline, CDR1 is KGHSH and CDR2 is LQKENI. The CDR3 sequence: CASSPGTGYEQYF. DNA for the CDR3: TGTGCCAGCTCACCCGGGACAGGTTACGAGCAGTACTTC.

This sequence joins TRBV7-9 and TRBJ1-2, with D possibly being TRBD1 (5 bases). V dropped 0 bases and J dropped 0 bases, with 11 bases sitting between them. CDR1 is SEHNR, CDR2 FQNEAQ, per germline (reference sequence). The CDR3 spans 16 residues. CDR3 loop: CASSLAGVLANYGYTF. The CDR3 DNA sequence: TGTGCCAGCAGCTTAGCGGGGGTATTGGCTAACTATGGCTACACCTTC.

The chain carries TRBV28 and TRBJ2-2; 8 positions agree with TRBD2. This CDR3 spans 18 amino acids. From germline, CDR1 is MDHEN and CDR2 SYDVKM. Losses at the gene ends were 7 bases for V and 0 bases for J; bases not matched to a gene: 13. The CDR3 sequence: CASIRSGLVGANTGELFF. CDR3 in DNA: TGTGCCAGCATTCGATCGGGACTAGTCGGTGCGAACACCGGGGAGCTGTTTTTT.

The rearrangement joins TRBV28 to TRBJ2-7, with D perhaps being TRBD1 or TRBD2 (5 bases each). Trimming shortened V by 9 bases and J by 6 bases, and 15 bases separated the two germline ends. CDR1 is MDHEN, CDR2 SYDVKM, per germline. The CDR3 has 12 residues. The CDR3 DNA reads as TGTGCCAGTGGGGACGGGGTAAGCGAGCAGTACTTC. It translates to CASGDGVSEQYF. Filled out from reference TRBV28 and TRBJ2-7, the complete variable domain reads DVKVTQSSRYLVKRTGEKVFLECVQDMDHENMFWYRQDPGLGLRLIYFSYDVKMKEKGDIPEGYSVSREKKERFSLILESASTNQTSMYLCASGDGVSEQYFGPGTRLTVT.

The chain uses TRBV5-1 and TRBJ1-1, with D hard to call. Trimming shortened V by 0 bases and J by 11 bases, and 8 bases separated the two germline ends. The CDR3 runs 11 residues. Germline CDR1 reads SGHRS; CDR2 reads YFSETQ. CDR3 region: CASSLETQAFF. The CDR3 DNA is TGCGCCAGCAGCTTGGAAACGCAGGCTTTCTTT.

This clone was recorded a few times. The gene calls are TRBV7-9 and TRBJ1-3; D is unclear. In germline, CDR1 is SEHNR, CDR2 FQNEAQ (reference sequence). The V end lost 3 bases, the J end lost 2 bases, and 14 bases lay between the germline ends. The CDR3 consists of 16 residues. This CDR3 reads CASSLYTHRTGNTIYF. The CDR3 DNA reads as TGTGCCAGCAGCTTGTATACACATAGGACTGGAAACACCATATATTTT.

This rearrangement joins TRBV13 to TRBJ1-4, with 8 bases aligning to TRBD1. CDR3 length equals 15 residues. Per germline, CDR1 PRHDT and CDR2 FYEKMQ (reference sequence). V lost 5 bases and J lost 5; bases outside the gene matches: 7. The CDR3, as DNA: TGTGCCAGCAGCCCCGAAGGACAGGGAAATGAAAAACTGTTTTTT. This codes for CASSPEGQGNEKLFF.

This clone was picked up many times. V is TRBV18 and J is TRBJ1-2, with a weak D call TRBD1 (5 bases). CDR1 is KGHSH, CDR2 LQKENI, per germline. The CDR3 totals 12 residues. With 3 bases removed from V and 8 bases from J, the gap between germline ends came to 10 bases. The CDR3 loop is CASSPEAGGYTF. The CDR3 DNA sequence: TGTGCCAGCTCACCTGAGGCAGGGGGCTACACCTTC.

This clone was observed at least ten times. The chain couples TRBV19 to TRBJ1-1, with D perhaps matching TRBD1 (5 bases). Germline values: CDR1 LNHDA, CDR2 SQIVND (reference sequence). Trimming shortened V by 4 bases and J by 3 bases, and 9 bases separated the two germline ends. CDR3 size: 13 residues. The CDR3 bases are TGTGCCAGTAGTAGGGGGTCTCACACTGAAGCTTTCTTT. Protein: CASSRGSHTEAFF.

This chain links TRBV5-4 with TRBJ2-3, with TRBD1 matching over 9 bases. Looked up from germline, CDR1 is SGHNT and CDR2 is YYREEE (reference sequence). This CDR3 region has 15 residues. The trim removed 4 bases at V and 2 bases at J, leaving 5 bases unmatched. The CDR3 here is CASSQGQGHTDTQYF. CDR3 coding DNA: TGTGCCAGCAGCCAGGGACAGGGACACACAGATACGCAGTATTTT.

V gene TRBV21-1 combines with J gene TRBJ1-4. TRBV21-1 is tagged as a pseudogene. CDR3 size: 16 residues. CDR3 DNA: TGTGCCAGCAGCCTGAGACGGACTAGGGCTAATGAAAAACTGTTTTTT. This sequence encodes CASSLRRTRANEKLFF.

The CDR3 region is CASSPPLGEQYF. The CDR3 nucleotides are TGTGCCAGCAGTCCCCCCCTGGGCGAGCAGTACTTC. The chain joins TRBV28 to TRBJ2-7; no clear D. V shed 5 bases and J shed 6 bases, with 11 bases lying between them. Germline CDR1 MDHEN, CDR2 SYDVKM. The CDR3 is made up of 12 amino acids.

The chain has TRBV6-1 and TRBJ1-3; the D gene is possibly TRBD1 (6 bases). CDR1 and CDR2 (germline): MNHNS, SASEGT. This CDR3 has 15 amino acids. V was cut by 6 bases and J by 5 bases, with 17 bases left in between. As DNA, the CDR3 is TGTGCCAGCAGCGACGGACAGTTACTAAGAAACACCATATATTTT. It codes for CASSDGQLLRNTIYF.

Details on this clone: Other DNA sequences in this specimen translate into the identical CDR3. This sequence joins TRBV7-3 and TRBJ2-3; a weak D match, TRBD1 (5 bases). This CDR3 is 14 amino acids long. Germline CDR1 SGHTA, CDR2 FQGTGA. V lost 4 bases, J lost 2 bases, and 10 bases lay in between. The CDR3 sequence: CASSSGPFTDTQYF. CDR3 DNA: TGTGCCAGCAGCTCAGGGCCTTTCACAGATACGCAGTATTTT.

The chain carries TRBV28 and TRBJ1-1; D is unclear. The ends were cut back, 9 bases at V and 6 bases at J, with 14 bases in the middle. This CDR3 comprises 12 residues. Germline loops: CDR1 MDHEN, CDR2 SYDVKM. CDR3 region: CARPGGLSEAFF. The CDR3 bases are TGTGCCAGGCCCGGCGGTCTCTCTGAAGCTTTCTTT.

In this sample, this clone turned up a few times. The chain recombines TRBV2 with TRBJ2-1; 7 bases are a match to TRBD2. Germline V CDR1 and CDR2: SNHLY, FYNNEI. The CDR3 contains 15 residues. The ends lost 4 bases at V and 5 bases at J; junction bases unmatched: 8. CDR3 DNA: TGTGCCAGCAGTGCCACTCGCCTAGCGGACAATGAGCAGTTCTTC. It codes for CASSATRLADNEQFF. Full variable domain (missing parts from reference TRBV2 and TRBJ2-1): EPEVTQTPSHQVTQMGQEVILRCVPISNHLYFYWYRQILGQKVEFLVSFYNNEISEKSEIFDDQFSVERPDGSNFTLKIRSTKLEDSAMYFCASSATRLADNEQFFGPGTRLTVL.

This chain uses TRBV6-1 with TRBJ2-5, with D perhaps TRBD2 (5 bases). CDR3 length: 13 amino acids. Germline loops: CDR1 MNHNS, CDR2 SASEGT. With 8 bases removed from V and 7 bases from J, the gap between germline ends came to 17 bases. For the CDR3, the DNA is TGTGCCAGCGGCGCGAGGGCTTTCGGGACCCAGTACTTC. Its protein product is CASGARAFGTQYF.

The table lists this clone with a count of one. V is TRBV7-8 and J is TRBJ2-3, with TRBD2 identical over 8 bases. The ends lost 5 bases at V and 4 bases at J; junction bases unmatched: 17. The germline CDR1 and CDR2 sequences are SGHVS and FQNEAQ. This CDR3 is 18 amino acids long. CDR3 DNA: TGTGCCAGCAGCCCAGTGGGGGTTAGGCAGCGGGAGTCAGATACGCAGTATTTT. It specifies CASSPVGVRQRESDTQYF.

The chain uses TRBV19 and TRBJ1-4; the D gene is possibly TRBD1 (6 bases). Trimming took 4 bases from V and 4 from J, leaving 10 bases between them. Germline assignment: CDR1 LNHDA and CDR2 SQIVND (reference sequence). The CDR3 totals 14 residues. The DNA for the CDR3 is TGTGCCAGTAGTACACAGGGAGGTAATGAAAAACTGTTTTTT. As protein: CASSTQGGNEKLFF.

This clone was seen only a few times. The V call is TRBV10-3, the J call TRBJ2-7, with a tentative D call TRBD1 (6 bases). This CDR3 spans 15 amino acids. Germline V gene data show CDR1 as ENHRY and CDR2 as SYGVKD. The germline V and J ends were trimmed by 4 bases and 2 bases, with 15 bases remaining between them. Here the CDR3 DNA reads TGTGCCATCAGTGCCCCGGGGCAGGGGACCTACGAGCAGTACTTC. This translates into CAISAPGQGTYEQYF.